Listed below are T cell receptor beta chains from one sample, sequenced in a study of T cells after yellow fever vaccination. TCRdb processed the 5' RACE reads anew with MiXCR; each CDR3 protein has one entry. The sample records 340,000 or so distinct CDR3 sequences, roughly an eighth being singletons. Sequencing was performed on CD4+ T cells sorted from PBMCs, taken 15 days after the yellow fever booster vaccination. Receptor source: a man aged 18-30 years who received the YFV17D yellow fever vaccine. Each CDR3 is given with its conserved first and last residue. A D gene is named only where the DNA matches it firmly. Size is omitted from some rows. Given values are once, few, many or a class for expanded clones.

>TRBJ2-7|TRBV5-5|TRBD1|few
TGTGCCAGCAGCACGGACAGGTTCGTGGGGCAGTACTTC
CASSTDRFVGQYF
>TRBJ1-3|TRBV12-3/TRBV12-4|-|few
TGTGCCAGCAGTATTAACTCTGGAAACACCATATATTTT
CASSINSGNTIYF
>TRBJ1-5|TRBV2|TRBD1|-
TGTGCCAGCAGCCCAGGACAGGTTAGCAATCAGCCCCAGCATTTT
CASSPGQVSNQPQHF
>TRBJ2-1|TRBV7-9|TRBD2|few
TGTGCCAGCAGCTTAGCGCGGTTGTTGGCTAGCGGGGAGGGTACTGAGCAGTTCTTC
CASSLARLLASGEGTEQFF
>TRBJ2-3|TRBV6-5|-|few
TGTGCCAGCAGTTACTCGCTCGCGGCAGATACGCAGTATTTT
CASSYSLAADTQYF
>TRBJ1-1|TRBV9|-|-
TGTGCCAGCAGCGTAGATCCTGACCCAGGCACTGAAGCTTTCTTT
CASSVDPDPGTEAFF
>TRBJ2-2|TRBV29-1|TRBD1|many
TGCAGCGTGAGACAGGGGTCGGGCACCGGGGAGCTGTTTTTT
CSVRQGSGTGELFF
>TRBJ1-1|TRBV11-1|-|few
TGTGCCAGCAGCTTAGCGGGGACACAGAACACTGAAGCTTTCTTT
CASSLAGTQNTEAFF
>TRBJ1-5|TRBV20-1|-|-
TGCAGTGCCAGCAGCGGGGAGCGGCCCCAGCATTTT
CSASSGERPQHF
>TRBJ2-5|TRBV29-1|-|few
TGCAGCGTTGGAAGTGGGGAGGCGCGAGAGACCCAGTACTTC
CSVGSGEARETQYF
>TRBJ2-1|TRBV7-6|TRBD1|-
TGTGCCAGCAGCTGGACAGGGGGTGAGCAGTTCTTC
CASSWTGGEQFF
>TRBJ1-2|TRBV3-1|-|-
TGTGCCAGCAGCCACCTCGGGGGAACTAACTATGGCTACACCTTC
CASSHLGGTNYGYTF
>TRBJ1-2|TRBV4-1|TRBD1|few
TGCGCCAGCAGTCGAGCGGAATCCGGGACAGGAGCTCGTTGGTATGGCTACACCTTC
CASSRAESGTGARWYGYTF
>TRBJ1-2|TRBV6-4|-|few
TGTGCCAGCAGTGAATGGGGTAGGGGCTACACCTTC
CASSEWGRGYTF
>TRBJ1-5|TRBV20-1|TRBD1|few
TGCAGTGCTACCCGGACAGGATTACAGCCCCAGCATTTT
CSATRTGLQPQHF
>TRBJ1-4|TRBV5-1|-|few
TGCGCCAGCAGCTTAGACGCCGCCTCTAATGAAAAACTGTTTTTT
CASSLDAASNEKLFF
>TRBJ1-6|TRBV5-1|-|many
TGCGCCAGCAGCTTGGCAATGGGGATCAATTCACCCCTCCACTTT
CASSLAMGINSPLHF
>TRBJ1-1|TRBV9|-|-
TGTGCCAGCAGCGAGACAAGAAACACTGAAGCTTTCTTT
CASSETRNTEAFF
>TRBJ1-1|TRBV7-3|-|-
TGTGCCAGCAGCGCACAGGGCTGGAACACTGAAGCTTTCTTT
CASSAQGWNTEAFF
>TRBJ2-6|TRBV3-1|TRBD1|-
TGTGCCAGCAGCCAAGAATTGGGACAGGGTTATGTCCTGACTTTC
CASSQELGQGYVLTF
>TRBJ2-1|TRBV4-1|-|few
TGCGCCAGCAGTTGGACAGTGAACAATGAGCAGTTCTTC
CASSWTVNNEQFF
>TRBJ2-2|TRBV19|-|-
TGTGCCAGTAATGGCGGCTTGGAGGTACACCGGGAGCTGTTTTTT
CASNGGLEVHRELFF
>TRBJ2-7|TRBV5-5|TRBD1|-
TGTGCCAGCAGGGGACAGTTGGGGGAGCAGTACTTC
CASRGQLGEQYF
>TRBJ2-1|TRBV24-1|-|few
TGTGCCACCAGTGGGACTACGGTCAATGAGCAGTTCTTC
CATSGTTVNEQFF
>TRBJ2-7|TRBV20-1|-|few
TGCAGTGCTCATGACTGGAGCCGAGGGGGCGAGCAGTACTTC
CSAHDWSRGGEQYF
>TRBJ2-5|TRBV20-1|TRBD2|-
TGCAGTGCTTATAGCGGGGGGGCAGTTGAGACCCAGTACTTC
CSAYSGGAVETQYF
>TRBJ2-1|TRBV27|TRBD1|few
TGTGCCAGCAGTTTATCAGCTTGGACAGGATACAATGAGCAGTTCTTC
CASSLSAWTGYNEQFF
>TRBJ1-2|TRBV7-8|TRBD1|many
TGTGCCAGCAGCCAGGGGGGGGACTATGGCTACACCTTC
CASSQGGDYGYTF
>TRBJ1-5|TRBV4-1|-|few
TGCGCCAGCAGCCGCGGCGGCCCGCTGGGATACGATCAGCCCCAGCATTTT
CASSRGGPLGYDQPQHF
>TRBJ2-6|TRBV29-1|-|few
TGCAGCGTAAAGAGCTCTGGGGCCAACGTCCTGACTTTC
CSVKSSGANVLTF
>TRBJ2-6|TRBV7-2|-|-
TGTGCCAGCAGAGGCACGGGGACGTCCCTCTCTGGGGCCAACGTCCTGACTTTC
CASRGTGTSLSGANVLTF
>TRBJ2-1|TRBV5-1|-|-
TGCGCCAGCAGCACCGGACAGCAGAATGAGCAGTTCTTC
CASSTGQQNEQFF